These 11 T cell receptor beta chains share one sample of origin, sequenced in a study of blood T cell repertoires in COVID-19. Sequenced by immunoSEQ multiplex PCR; TCRdb stores in-frame clones only, minus some. The table shows approximately 220,000 clones, with around 86% occurring only once. The specimen sequenced was PBMCs or T cells enriched from blood (not recorded which). These TCRs come from a woman in her forties with acute COVID-19.

This clone was detected once. The chain joins TRBV12-3 or TRBV12-4 to TRBJ2-1; D not certain. Deletions cut 6 bases from V and 11 bases from J, with 2 bases between. The CDR3 extends over 8 amino acids. In nucleotides, the CDR3 is TGTGCCAGCAGCAAGCAGTTCTTC. Translation gives CASSKQFF.

V usage is TRBV4-1 and J usage is TRBJ2-3, with TRBD1 matching 7 bases. This CDR3 region has 16 residues. The V gene's germline CDR1 is MGHRA and CDR2 YSYEKL. The ends lost 2 bases at V and 3 bases at J; junction bases unmatched: 8. The CDR3 sequence: CASSQSEQGPTDTQYF. The CDR3 DNA sequence: TGCGCCAGCAGCCAAAGTGAACAGGGGCCTACAGATACGCAGTATTTT.

The gene calls are TRBV6-5 and TRBJ2-1; 8 bases fit TRBD2. Germline V CDR1 and CDR2: MNHEY, SVGAGI. The CDR3 is 15 residues long. V shed 8 bases and J 5 bases; nucleotides not matched to a gene: 11. CDR3 nucleotide sequence: TGTGCCAGCTCTATCGGTCGGGGGGGTCACAATGAGCAGTTCTTC. Translation: CASSIGRGGHNEQFF.

The rearrangement joins TRBV4-2 to TRBJ2-4; 15 positions match TRBD2. CDR1 LGHNA and CDR2 YNFKEQ come from the germline V gene. The V and J ends lost 0 bases and 3 bases, in that order; junction bases with no gene match: 12. The CDR3 extends over 21 amino acids. CDR3 in DNA: TGTGCCAGCAGCCAAGACTCCGGACTAGCGGGAGGGGCGGGATTCAAAAACATTCAGTACTTC. Translation gives CASSQDSGLAGGAGFKNIQYF.

CDR3 protein: CASSLGDRGPYGYTF. The CDR3 DNA sequence: TGCGCCAGCAGCCTGGGGGACAGAGGCCCCTATGGCTACACCTTC. This chain connects TRBV5-1 to TRBJ1-2; 7 nucleotides agree with TRBD1. The trim removed 4 bases at V and 4 bases at J, leaving 10 bases unmatched. The CDR3 loop spans 15 amino acids. Looked up from germline, CDR1 is SGHRS and CDR2 is YFSETQ.

This chain links TRBV5-1 with TRBJ1-1; the D is unclear. Per germline, CDR1 SGHRS and CDR2 YFSETQ. CDR3 size: 14 residues. V was shortened by 4 bases and J by 1 base, with 11 bases between the two germline ends. The CDR3 DNA follows: TGCGCCAGCAGCACTACCCCTTCGAACACTGAAGCTTTCTTT. It specifies CASSTTPSNTEAFF.

V and J are TRBV28 and TRBJ1-5, with 7 bases aligning to TRBD1. CDR1 and CDR2 (germline): MDHEN, SYDVKM. Losses at the gene ends were 6 bases for V and 1 base for J; bases not matched to a gene: 6. The CDR3 spans 15 residues. Here the CDR3 DNA reads TGTGCCAGCAGCCGACCCAGGGGGAGCAATCAGCCCCAGCATTTT. Its protein product is CASSRPRGSNQPQHF. Drawing the rest from reference TRBV28 and TRBJ1-5, the complete variable domain is DVKVTQSSRYLVKRTGEKVFLECVQDMDHENMFWYRQDPGLGLRLIYFSYDVKMKEKGDIPEGYSVSREKKERFSLILESASTNQTSMYLCASSRPRGSNQPQHFGDGTRLSIL.

This sequence joins TRBV6-2 or TRBV6-3 and TRBJ1-1; D uncertain. The CDR3 consists of 13 residues. Germline assignment: CDR1 MNHEY and CDR2 SVGEGT. V was clipped by 5 bases and J by 5 bases, with 12 bases between them. The CDR3: CASSQLFRTEAFF. The DNA of the CDR3 is TGTGCCAGCAGTCAACTGTTCAGGACTGAAGCTTTCTTT.

This rearrangement joins TRBV9 to TRBJ2-3; weak D call: TRBD2 (5 bases). The V and J ends lost 7 bases and 0 bases respectively, with 12 bases between them. The CDR3 spans 14 residues. Per the germline V gene, CDR1 is SGDLS and CDR2 is YYNGEE. Written as DNA, the CDR3 is TGTGCCAGCGCGGAGGATCCTAGCACAGATACGCAGTATTTT. As protein: CASAEDPSTDTQYF.

The chain employs TRBV4-3 and TRBJ2-7; tentatively, D is TRBD2 (7 bases). CDR1 and CDR2 from the germline V gene are LGHNA and YSLEER. The CDR3 totals 14 residues. Trimming removed 3 bases from V and 3 bases from J, with 12 bases in between. The CDR3 reads CASSQGGGGYEQYF. The CDR3 DNA reads TGCGCCAGCAGCCAGGGGGGCGGGGGCTACGAGCAGTACTTC.

This clone was recorded once. The chain carries TRBV29-1 and TRBJ2-7; D gene ambiguous. CDR1 is SQVTM, CDR2 ANQGSEA, per germline. The CDR3 extends over 11 amino acids. V lost 4 bases and J lost 7, with 11 bases in between. CDR3 nucleotides: TGCAGCGTTGTCCAGTTGCGGGAGCAGTACTTC. It codes for CSVVQLREQYF.